This T cell receptor (beta chain) emerged from a study of blood T cell repertoires in COVID-19. At the level of the study: Whether acute or convalescent, the COVID-19 samples came from the United States, Italy and Spain. PBMCs, B-cell-depleted T cells, or T cells provided the cDNA or gDNA that made up the material.

Germline CDR1 is SGHKS and CDR2 is YYEKEE (reference sequence). Trimming left V 0 bases short and J 3 bases short, with 13 bases between. The CDR3 length is 15 residues. Authors' data handling: It was from reference gene primer amplification that nucleated cell counts were estimated. Repertoires were generated with immunoSEQ multiplex PCR, while TCRdb's copy carries only in-frame clones and drops some. D and trimming come from the DNA, and the V and J calls and clone size come from that table. Of about 31,000 clones listed, 90% are singletons. Input material: peripheral blood. This sequence joins TRBV5-5 and TRBJ2-7; weak D call: TRBD1 (6 bases). The source is a man aged 65 to 79 with active or convalescent COVID-19. Written as DNA, the CDR3 is TGTGCCAGCAGCTTGGCCTCAGGGGTGGGCTACGAGCAGTACGTC. As protein: CASSLASGVGYEQYV.